This is a list of T cell receptor beta chains from one sample in a study of chronic HIV infection and antiretroviral therapy. A single record per CDR3 protein comes from TCRdb applying MiXCR to the 5' RACE reads. The profile covers approximately 30,000 distinct CDR3 sequences, with 8% to 10% appearing a single time and roughly 2.7% taken by the ten largest. The sample taken for sequencing was peripheral blood. The receptors originated from an adult who had HIV and had not received antiretroviral therapy, or was an uninfected healthy control (not recorded which). Both conserved end residues are part of each CDR3. D genes are given only for firm matches. Clone size appears in some rows only: once, few, many, or a class for an expanded clone.

d_call clone_size j_call v_call cdr3_aa cdr3_nt
. many TRBJ1-6 TRBV3-1 CASSHRTDNSPLHF TGTGCCAGCAGCCACCGGACGGATAATTCACCCCTCCACTTT
. many TRBJ2-3 TRBV4-1 CASSHSGADTQYF TGCGCCAGCAGCCATTCAGGGGCAGATACGCAGTATTTT
TRBD1 . TRBJ2-2 TRBV12-3/TRBV12-4 CASRGQAMTTGELFF TGTGCCAGCAGGGGACAGGCCATGACCACCGGGGAGCTGTTTTTT
. many TRBJ1-1 TRBV29-1 CSVGQPEAFF TGCAGCGTTGGACAGCCTGAAGCTTTCTTT
. . TRBJ2-3 TRBV7-9 CASSSIRRDSTDTQYF TGTGCCAGCAGCTCTATCAGGAGGGATAGCACAGATACGCAGTATTTT
TRBD2 many TRBJ2-7 TRBV4-2 CASSQAREGSYEQYF TGTGCCAGCAGCCAAGCCCGGGAGGGTTCCTACGAGCAGTACTTC
. many TRBJ1-4 TRBV7-8 CASSPRGIATNEKLFF TGTGCCAGCAGCCCTAGGGGGATTGCAACTAATGAAAAACTGTTTTTT
. few TRBJ2-5 TRBV5-4 CASSSRTEETQYF TGTGCCAGCAGCTCCCGGACAGAAGAGACCCAGTACTTC
TRBD2 many TRBJ2-2 TRBV5-1 CASSYSSLAGGPTGELFF TGCGCCAGCAGCTACTCTTCTTTAGCGGGGGGGCCCACCGGGGAGCTGTTTTTT
. many TRBJ1-1 TRBV29-1 CSVEGHMNTEAFF TGCAGCGTTGAGGGACACATGAACACTGAAGCTTTCTTT
TRBD1 few TRBJ1-5 TRBV5-6 CASSRDRGGQPQHF TGTGCCAGCAGCAGAGACAGGGGGGGTCAGCCCCAGCATTTT
TRBD1 . TRBJ1-2 TRBV6-5 CASSRDSLSYGYTF TGTGCCAGCAGCCGGGACAGTCTGTCCTATGGCTACACCTTC
. many TRBJ2-1 TRBV15 CATSRDAAGVAYNEQFF TGTGCCACCAGCAGAGATGCGGCAGGGGTGGCCTACAATGAGCAGTTCTTC
. . TRBJ2-1 TRBV9 CASSSDGGSYNEQFF TGTGCCAGCAGCTCCGACGGCGGATCCTACAATGAGCAGTTCTTC
TRBD1 many TRBJ1-1 TRBV12-3/TRBV12-4 CASSDRDRGSGTEAFF TGTGCCAGCAGTGACCGGGACAGGGGATCGGGCACTGAAGCTTTCTTT
. many TRBJ2-5 TRBV10-1 CASTPINQETQYF TGCGCCAGCACCCCCATAAACCAAGAGACCCAGTACTTC
TRBD1 many TRBJ1-2 TRBV29-1 CSALQGNYGYTF TGCAGCGCCCTACAGGGGAACTATGGCTACACCTTC
. many TRBJ2-3 TRBV5-1 CASSLYSEDTQYF TGCGCCAGCAGCCTATATAGCGAGGATACGCAGTATTTT
TRBD1 . TRBJ2-3 TRBV20-1 CSAVPGGAADTQYF TGCAGTGCAGTTCCAGGGGGCGCAGCAGATACGCAGTATTTT
TRBD1 many TRBJ1-2 TRBV7-9 CASSPDRDGYTF TGTGCCAGCAGCCCGGACAGGGATGGCTACACCTTC
. many TRBJ1-5 TRBV6-5 CASSQNLGDGNQPQHF TGTGCCAGCAGTCAAAATTTAGGGGATGGCAATCAGCCCCAGCATTTT
. many TRBJ2-5 TRBV5-1 CASTEQETQYF TGCGCCAGCACCGAACAAGAGACCCAGTACTTC
. . TRBJ1-6 TRBV14 CASSQDLASSYNSPLHF TGTGCCAGCAGCCAAGATCTCGCGAGCTCCTATAATTCACCCCTCCACTTT
TRBD1 many TRBJ1-5 TRBV28 CASSLWGLTGEGNQPQHF TGTGCCAGCAGTTTATGGGGGCTGACAGGGGAGGGCAATCAGCCCCAGCATTTT
TRBD2 few TRBJ2-5 TRBV10-3 CAISESGLAGGQETQYF TGTGCCATCAGTGAGTCAGGACTAGCGGGAGGGCAAGAGACCCAGTACTTC
. . TRBJ1-1 TRBV7-8 CASSFTGRGTEAFF TGTGCCAGCAGCTTTACGGGCCGAGGGACTGAAGCTTTCTTT
TRBD2 . TRBJ2-3 TRBV5-1 CASSALAGESTDTQYF TGCGCCAGCAGCGCACTAGCGGGAGAGTCCACAGATACGCAGTATTTT
. many TRBJ1-5 TRBV7-8 CASSSQWGPQHF TGTGCCAGCAGCTCACAGTGGGGGCCCCAGCATTTT
. many TRBJ2-2 TRBV29-1 CSVLGLTGELFF TGCAGCGTTCTGGGTCTCACCGGGGAGCTGTTTTTT
. many TRBJ1-5 TRBV14 CASSRGFEPQHF TGTGCCAGCAGCCGAGGGTTTGAGCCCCAGCATTTT
. . TRBJ1-1 TRBV20-1 CSARAGAQNTEAFF TGCAGTGCTAGAGCTGGGGCCCAGAACACTGAAGCTTTCTTT
. . TRBJ2-7 TRBV10-3 CAIGQGYSYEQYF TGTGCCATCGGGCAGGGCTACTCCTACGAGCAGTACTTC
. . TRBJ2-5 TRBV7-2 CASSPRGQRETQYF TGTGCCAGCAGCCCGAGAGGTCAGCGGGAGACCCAGTACTTC
. . TRBJ1-1 TRBV2 CATAWGSNTEAFF TGTGCCACTGCATGGGGGTCGAACACTGAAGCTTTCTTT
. many TRBJ1-5 TRBV10-2 CASSDWFLGGDQPQHF TGCGCCAGCAGTGATTGGTTCTTGGGTGGCGATCAGCCCCAGCATTTT